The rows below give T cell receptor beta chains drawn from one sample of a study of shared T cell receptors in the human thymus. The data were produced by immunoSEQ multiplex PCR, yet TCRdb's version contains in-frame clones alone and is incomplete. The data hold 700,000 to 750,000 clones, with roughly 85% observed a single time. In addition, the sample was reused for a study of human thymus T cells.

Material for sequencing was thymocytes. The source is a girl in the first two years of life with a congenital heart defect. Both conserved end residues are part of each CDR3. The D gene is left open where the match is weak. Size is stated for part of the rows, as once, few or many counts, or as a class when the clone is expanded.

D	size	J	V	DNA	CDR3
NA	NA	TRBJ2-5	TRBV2	TGTGCCAGCAGGTCGAATAGCGTACAAGAGACCCAGTACTTC	CASRSNSVQETQYF
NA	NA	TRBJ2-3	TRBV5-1	TGCGCCAGCAGCATCGCAGATACGCAGTATTTT	CASSIADTQYF
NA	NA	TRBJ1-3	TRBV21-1	TGTGCCAGCGGAGCTGGAAACACCATATATTTT	CASGAGNTIYF
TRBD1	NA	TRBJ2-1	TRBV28	TGTGCCAGCAGCCACCACACCGGGACAGGGGCCTACAATGAGCAGTTCTTC	CASSHHTGTGAYNEQFF
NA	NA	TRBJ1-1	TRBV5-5	TGTGCCAGCAGCTTTGAGATGAACACTGAAGCTTTCTTT	CASSFEMNTEAFF
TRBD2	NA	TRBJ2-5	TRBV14	TGTGCCAGCAGCCAGGAGAGAATTCCGGGGGGGGAGACCCAGTACTTC	CASSQERIPGGETQYF
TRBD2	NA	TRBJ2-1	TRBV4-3	TGCGCCAGCAGCCAAGACTCTGGCACTAGCGGGGGGCGCCATGAGCAGTTCTTC	CASSQDSGTSGGRHEQFF
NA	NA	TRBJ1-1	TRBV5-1	TGCGCCAGCAGCACCAACCGACAAGGAGGCACTGAAGCTTTCTTT	CASSTNRQGGTEAFF
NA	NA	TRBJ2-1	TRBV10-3	TGTGCCATCAGGCCGACAGCTTACTCTAGCTCCTACAATGAGCAGTTCTTC	CAIRPTAYSSSYNEQFF
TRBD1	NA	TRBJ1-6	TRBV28	TGTGCCAGCAGTGTGCGCACACAGGGGGCGAATTCACCCCTCCACTTT	CASSVRTQGANSPLHF
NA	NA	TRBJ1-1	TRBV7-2	TGTGCCAGCAGCTCCGGGTCCGACACTGAAGCTTTCTTT	CASSSGSDTEAFF
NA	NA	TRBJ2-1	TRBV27	TGTGCCAGCAGCGATACCGGGGCCCGGGACTCACAGAATGAGCAGTTCTTC	CASSDTGARDSQNEQFF
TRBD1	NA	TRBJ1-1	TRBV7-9	TGTGCCAGCAGCCTCGGACAGGGGAAGGTTGAAGCTTTCTTT	CASSLGQGKVEAFF
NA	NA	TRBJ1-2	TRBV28	TGTGCCAGCAGCCACGGGGGGGCGAGAAACTATGGCTACACCTTC	CASSHGGARNYGYTF
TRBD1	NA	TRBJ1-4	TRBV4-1	TGCGCCAGCAGTCAAGTGGGACAGGGGGAAGAAAAACTGTTTTTT	CASSQVGQGEEKLFF
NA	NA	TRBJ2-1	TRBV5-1	TGCGCCAGCCAACCGGGACTCCCTAGCTCCTACAATGAGCAGTTCTTC	CASQPGLPSSYNEQFF
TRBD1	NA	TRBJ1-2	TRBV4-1	TGCGCCAGCAGCCAAGACTCCCGGACAGGGGAGTATGGCTACACCTTC	CASSQDSRTGEYGYTF
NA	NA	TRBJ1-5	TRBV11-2	TGTGCCAGCAGCTTAGGGGCAGAAGATCAGCCCCAGCATTTT	CASSLGAEDQPQHF
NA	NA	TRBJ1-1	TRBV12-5	TGTGCTAGTGGTTCCCAAACGACCCGACAGAACACTGAAGCTTTCTTT	CASGSQTTRQNTEAFF
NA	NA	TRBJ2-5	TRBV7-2	TGTGCCAGCAGCCCATCCTTTAGGGAGGGGGGGGAGACCCAGTACTTC	CASSPSFREGGETQYF
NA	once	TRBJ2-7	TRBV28	TGTGCCAGCAGTTCCCCCCATCCTACGCTTGCCTTACTCGACGAGCAGTACTTC	CASSSPHPTLALLDEQYF